The sequence of this T cell receptor (beta chain) was determined in a study of kidney transplant recipient with SARS-CoV-2 infection. TCRdb reprocessed the reads with MiXCR, giving one entry per CDR3 protein. The sample has 200,000 to 300,000 distinct CDR3 sequences; 25% to 35% are singletons. The CDR3 is 16 residues long. Germline V gene sequence: CDR1 SGHDT, CDR2 YYEEEE. V lost 6 bases to trimming and J lost 4 bases, with 22 bases between them. As to this clonotype: This could be a read error, since a much larger clone is one nucleotide away. This is likely a read error, given that the CDR3 carries no conserved phenylalanine or tryptophan at its end.

This chain uses TRBV5-6 with TRBJ1-2; D is ambiguous. Specimen: a blood sample, collected at baseline and on day 111 from a kidney transplant recipient. The sequence came from a male patient between 25 and 39 years old who had COVID-19 and was a kidney transplant recipient. Among the T cells, some may be from the graft donor. The chain's CDR3 is CASIGINSRKTYGYTL. As DNA, the CDR3 is TGTGCCAGCATTGGCATCAATAGTCGAAAGACCTATGGCTACACCCTC.